A single sample gave rise to the 30 T cell receptor beta chains below, sequenced in a study of blood T cell repertoires in COVID-19. Data came from immunoSEQ multiplex PCR; TCRdb stores just in-frame clones and leaves some out. Of roughly 130,000 clones in the sample, approximately 80% were seen once. The sequenced sample was peripheral blood. These receptor sequences come from a woman aged 50 to 60 with acute or convalescent COVID-19.

The chain couples TRBV27 to TRBJ1-5, with D tentatively TRBD1 (6 bases). V gave up 2 bases and J gave up 2 bases, with 7 bases separating them. This CDR3 region has 14 residues. Germline lookup yields CDR1 MNHEY and CDR2 SMNVEV (reference sequence). The CDR3 coding sequence is TGTGCCAGCAGTTTAGCAGGGGGCAATCAGCCCCAGCATTTT. Protein product: CASSLAGGNQPQHF.

The V and J genes are TRBV9 and TRBJ1-1, with TRBD1 as a possible D gene (5 bases). V lost 4 bases and J lost 0, with 13 bases in between. The CDR3 sequence is 15 residues long. Germline V lookup: CDR1 SGDLS, CDR2 YYNGEE. The DNA for the CDR3 is TGTGCCAGCAGCTTTGCGCCAGGGATGAACACTGAAGCTTTCTTT. Amino acids: CASSFAPGMNTEAFF.

The chain has TRBV5-1 and TRBJ1-1; 7 bases match TRBD1. CDR1 SGHRS and CDR2 YFSETQ come from the germline V gene. There are 14 residues in the CDR3. The ends lost 4 bases at V and 0 bases at J; junction bases unmatched: 3. In DNA, the CDR3 is TGCGCCAGCAGCGAAGGACAGGTGAACACTGAAGCTTTCTTT. Protein sequence: CASSEGQVNTEAFF.

The chain carries TRBV2 and TRBJ2-7; TRBD2 might be the D (5 bases). This CDR3 comprises 13 residues. Germline-derived CDR1 and CDR2 are SNHLY and FYNNEI. V shed 4 bases and J shed 5 bases, with 12 bases lying between them. The CDR3 loop is CASSGDRLHEQYF. CDR3 nucleotide sequence: TGTGCCAGCAGTGGAGATAGACTACACGAGCAGTACTTC.

The chain is built from TRBV5-1 and TRBJ2-3; 9 bases map to TRBD2. Trimming at V came to 6 bases and at J to 3 bases, leaving 2 bases not matched to a gene. Germline V gene lookup returns CDR1 SGHRS and CDR2 YFSETQ. CDR3 length: 13 amino acids. The CDR3 region is CASKTSGTDTQYF. The CDR3 region has the DNA TGCGCCAGCAAGACTAGCGGTACAGATACGCAGTATTTT.

CDR3 loop: CARSDNDSSTGRYTF. The DNA of the CDR3 is TGTGCCAGAAGCGATAACGACAGTTCAACCGGGCGCTACACCTTC. This chain joins TRBV5-3 and TRBJ1-2; maybe TRBD1 (5 bases). TRBV5-3 is placed among ORFs of uncertain function. The CDR3 totals 15 residues. Trimming took 4 bases from V and 9 from J, leaving 22 bases between them.

V is TRBV29-1 and J is TRBJ2-7, with a tentative D call TRBD2 (7 bases). Germline values: CDR1 SQVTM, CDR2 ANQGSEA. The germline V and J ends were trimmed by 3 bases and 0 bases, with 12 bases remaining between them. The CDR3 sequence is 14 residues long. The CDR3 here is CSVEGGQSSYEQYF. The CDR3 region has the DNA TGCAGCGTTGAGGGGGGGCAGAGCTCCTACGAGCAGTACTTC.

The chain joins TRBV3-1 (or the pseudogene TRBV3-2) to TRBJ2-4; 9 bases line up with TRBD2. The CDR3 is 15 residues long. Germline trimming cut 4 bases from V and 7 bases from J; bases unmatched to any gene: 8. The germline V gene encodes CDR1 LGHDT and CDR2 YNNKEL (reference sequence). This CDR3 reads CASSPGAGGRNIQYF. The CDR3 DNA follows: TGTGCCAGCAGCCCAGGAGCGGGGGGCCGGAACATTCAGTACTTC.

The gene calls are TRBV27 and TRBJ1-3; no clear D gene. Trimming stripped 2 bases from V and 0 bases from J, with 8 bases between. This CDR3 region has 15 residues. CDR1 MNHEY and CDR2 SMNVEV come from the germline V gene (reference sequence). CDR3 nucleotide sequence: TGTGCCAGCAGTTTAGATCGGGGCTCTGGAAACACCATATATTTT. Amino acid sequence: CASSLDRGSGNTIYF.

The CDR3 DNA reads TGTGCCAGCAGCGTCGGGACAGGGGTTCGGGCTGAAGCTTTCTTT. It encodes CASSVGTGVRAEAFF. This chain links TRBV9 with TRBJ1-1; 10 bases align to TRBD1. The V gene end was trimmed by 2 bases and the J gene end by 6 bases; junction bases not matched to a gene: 7. This CDR3 spans 15 amino acids. Germline CDR1 and CDR2: SGDLS and YYNGEE.

V usage is TRBV13 and J usage is TRBJ2-1, with TRBD2 matching 10 bases. This CDR3 comprises 20 residues. Per the germline V gene, CDR1 is PRHDT and CDR2 is FYEKMQ (reference sequence). J lost 0 bases, V lost 5 bases, and 16 bases had no gene match. The CDR3 DNA is TGTGCCAGCAGCCAGTGGGCTAGCGGGGGAATAATGAGCTCCTACAATGAGCAGTTCTTC. Translation: CASSQWASGGIMSSYNEQFF.

The chain is built from TRBV4-1 and TRBJ2-7; D unclear. Looked up from germline, CDR1 is MGHRA and CDR2 is YSYEKL. The V and J ends lost 1 base and 2 bases respectively, with 12 bases between them. The length of the CDR3 is 15 residues. CDR3: CASSQVPGVAYEQYF. In nucleotides, the CDR3 is TGCGCCAGCAGCCAAGTTCCGGGTGTCGCCTACGAGCAGTACTTC.

This sequence joins TRBV6-1 and TRBJ2-2, with D hard to call. The CDR3 is 15 amino acids. Germline V gene lookup returns CDR1 MNHNS and CDR2 SASEGT. Trimming left V 3 bases short and J 1 base short, with 9 bases between. In DNA form, the CDR3 reads TGTGCCAGCAGTGACGGTAGATTGAACACCGGGGAGCTGTTTTTT. It specifies CASSDGRLNTGELFF.

The chain uses TRBV3-1 (or the pseudogene TRBV3-2) and TRBJ2-2; D perhaps matches TRBD1 (6 bases). CDR3 size: 15 residues. Trimming took 2 bases from V and 5 from J, leaving 12 bases between them. Germline CDR1 and CDR2: LGHDT and YNNKEL (reference sequence). The CDR3 loop is CASSQSGVGTGELFF. Here the CDR3 DNA reads TGTGCCAGCAGCCAATCAGGGGTAGGAACCGGGGAGCTGTTTTTT.

The chain uses TRBV3-1 (or the pseudogene TRBV3-2) and TRBJ1-2, with no clear D. This CDR3 has 12 amino acids. Germline V gene data show CDR1 as LGHDT and CDR2 as YNNKEL (reference sequence). V shed 2 bases and J shed 7 bases, with 8 bases lying between them. The chain's CDR3 is CASSQNLGGYTF. In DNA, the CDR3 is TGTGCCAGCAGCCAAAACCTCGGTGGCTACACCTTC.

The chain recombines TRBV6-1 with TRBJ2-7; D is possibly TRBD2 (5 bases). The germline V and J ends were trimmed by 0 bases and 3 bases, with 15 bases remaining between them. CDR1 is MNHNS and CDR2 is SASEGT in the germline V gene. The CDR3 is 16 residues long. DNA of the CDR3: TGTGCCAGCAGTGAAGCGCATCTTGGACTTAGCTACGAGCAGTACTTC. Translating it yields CASSEAHLGLSYEQYF.

The rearrangement uses TRBV6-5 and TRBJ1-4, with TRBD1 matching over 7 bases. This CDR3 contains 15 residues. Germline values: CDR1 MNHEY, CDR2 SVGAGI. The V gene end was trimmed by 4 bases and the J gene end by 5 bases; junction bases not matched to a gene: 7. CDR3 sequence: CASSFTTGSNEKLFF. CDR3 DNA: TGTGCCAGCAGTTTTACGACAGGGAGCAATGAAAAACTGTTTTTT.

The genes are TRBV30 and TRBJ2-7, with 11 bases identical to TRBD1. V trimming: 5 bases; J trimming: 3 bases; junction bases outside the gene matches: 6. The germline gives CDR1 GTSNPN, CDR2 SVGIG (reference sequence). This CDR3 contains 14 residues. CDR3 in amino acids: CAWGGTGGIYEQYF. CDR3 DNA: TGTGCCTGGGGGGGGACAGGGGGAATCTACGAGCAGTACTTC.

The V call is TRBV3-1 (or the pseudogene TRBV3-2), the J call TRBJ1-1; 7 bases align to TRBD1. The germline V gene has CDR1 LGHDT and CDR2 YNNKEL (reference sequence). V trimming: 2 bases; J trimming: 6 bases; junction bases outside the gene matches: 9. The CDR3 consists of 15 residues. The CDR3 DNA reads TGTGCCAGCAGCCAACCCCGAGACAGGGCGTCTGAAGCTTTCTTT. Residues: CASSQPRDRASEAFF.

The chain combines TRBV6-6 with TRBJ2-3; a weak D match, TRBD2 (6 bases). The V and J ends lost 6 bases and 6 bases respectively, with 16 bases between them. Germline loops: CDR1 MNHNY, CDR2 SVGAGI (reference sequence). This CDR3 contains 14 residues. The CDR3 spells CASRQRASTDTQYF. The CDR3 DNA reads as TGTGCCAGCAGGCAGCGGGCTTCTACGGATACGCAGTATTTT.

For this clone: Other DNA sequences in the sample encode the same CDR3. The chain has TRBV5-4 and TRBJ1-1, with TRBD1 as a possible D gene (5 bases). The CDR3 is made up of 14 amino acids. V lost 0 bases and J 4 bases, leaving 10 bases between the germline ends. The germline V gene encodes CDR1 SGHNT and CDR2 YYREEE (reference sequence). The CDR3 protein is CASSLEGQGTEAFF. The CDR3 DNA is TGTGCCAGCAGCTTGGAAGGGCAGGGCACTGAAGCTTTCTTT.

V and J are TRBV6-6 and TRBJ1-2; the match to TRBD1 covers 7 bases. The V segment lost 0 bases and the J segment 4 bases; nucleotides outside the gene matches: 2. The CDR3 covers 14 residues. Germline CDR1 is MNHNY and CDR2 is SVGAGI (reference sequence). CDR3 protein: CASSYSWDSYGYTF. The DNA of the CDR3 is TGTGCCAGCAGTTACTCTTGGGACAGCTATGGCTACACCTTC.

The J gene is TRBJ2-1, the V gene TRBV10-2; TRBD2 might be the D (5 bases). Trimming removed 6 bases at V and 0 bases at J, with 9 bases between. The germline gives CDR1 WSHSY, CDR2 SAAADI. This CDR3 contains 14 residues. The CDR3 spells CASSKGSSYNEQFF. CDR3 bases: TGCGCCAGCAGCAAAGGGAGCTCCTACAATGAGCAGTTCTTC.

V and J are TRBV2 and TRBJ1-2; 8 nucleotides agree with TRBD1. The CDR3 length is 13 residues. V lost 6 bases, J lost 6 bases, and 6 bases stayed unmatched. Per the germline V gene, CDR1 is SNHLY and CDR2 is FYNNEI. CDR3 in amino acids: CASRDQGADGYTF. CDR3 sequence (DNA): TGTGCCAGCAGGGATCAGGGGGCCGATGGCTACACCTTC.

This clone appeared a single time. V and J are TRBV3-1 (or the pseudogene TRBV3-2) and TRBJ1-6; D is ambiguous. Germline lookup yields CDR1 LGHDT and CDR2 YNNKEL (reference sequence). The CDR3 totals 17 residues. The germline V and J ends were trimmed by 2 bases and 3 bases, with 14 bases remaining between them. CDR3 residues: CASSQFLQAYYNSPLHF. The DNA for the CDR3 is TGTGCCAGCAGCCAATTTTTGCAGGCTTACTATAATTCACCCCTCCACTTT.

The rearrangement uses TRBV30 and TRBJ2-7, with D possibly TRBD2 on 5 matching bases. The V end lost 2 bases, the J end lost 3 bases, and 11 bases lay between the germline ends. The germline gives CDR1 GTSNPN, CDR2 SVGIG (reference sequence). The CDR3 length is 13 residues. CDR3 in DNA: TGTGCCTGGAGTACTAGGTTATTCTACGAGCAGTACTTC. It yields the protein CAWSTRLFYEQYF.

V usage is TRBV11-2 and J usage is TRBJ2-3, with 9 bases aligning to TRBD1. V dropped 4 bases and J dropped 8; count of bases not matched to a gene: 16. Per germline, CDR1 SGHAT and CDR2 FQNNGV. CDR3 length: 17 amino acids. The CDR3 sequence is CASSSNPGQGVGGTQYF. CDR3 coding DNA: TGTGCCAGCAGCTCGAACCCGGGACAGGGAGTCGGGGGTACGCAGTATTTT.

This chain connects TRBV6-6 to TRBJ1-2; 7 positions match TRBD1. Germline CDR1 is MNHNY and CDR2 is SVGAGI (reference sequence). The J segment lost 8 bases and the V segment lost 0 bases, leaving 6 bases of the junction unmatched. This CDR3 comprises 14 residues. The CDR3 nucleotides are TGTGCCAGCAGTTACTCGCTGGAGACAGGGGGCTACACCTTC. As protein: CASSYSLETGGYTF.

This clone was seen only a few times. V is TRBV19 and J is TRBJ2-3, with D unresolved. Germline CDR1 LNHDA, CDR2 SQIVND (reference sequence). Deletions cut 4 bases from V and 2 bases from J, with 10 bases between. This CDR3 region has 14 residues. The CDR3 region has the DNA TGTGCCAGTAGTAGGGCCCAGATCACAGATACGCAGTATTTT. It yields the protein CASSRAQITDTQYF.

This clone was seen more than once but under ten times. The junction does not match germline at one end; this may be a read error. The J gene is TRBJ1-3, the V gene TRBV30; D is uncertain. Germline CDR1 is GTSNPN and CDR2 is SVGIG (reference sequence). This CDR3 has 13 amino acids. CDR3: CSGMVSSGNTIYF. The CDR3 DNA reads TGCTCCGGGATGGTGTCCTCTGGAAACACCATATATTTT.